A single sample is the source of the 13 T cell receptor beta chains below, sequenced in a study of blood T cell repertoires in COVID-19. Assay: immunoSEQ multiplex PCR; the TCRdb copy retains only in-frame clones and omits some. Of tens of thousands of clones detected, 85% to 90% appear once; the ten largest clones hold almost 5%. Sequencing was performed on peripheral blood. These receptors all come from a woman aged 70-85 years with active COVID-19.

This chain joins TRBV28 and TRBJ1-1; TRBD1 might be the D (6 bases). The CDR3 loop spans 14 amino acids. V was pared by 3 bases and J by 4 bases, with 12 bases between. In germline, CDR1 is MDHEN, CDR2 SYDVKM. The CDR3 DNA reads TGTGCCAGCAGTTTGGGGCGCAGGGGCACTGAAGCTTTCTTT. Translating gives CASSLGRRGTEAFF.

The chain joins TRBV19 to TRBJ1-2; D gene unclear. In germline, CDR1 is LNHDA, CDR2 SQIVND (reference sequence). This CDR3 has 13 residues. Between the trimmed V and J ends, which lost 3 bases and 4 bases, there was a span of 9 bases. The CDR3 coding sequence is TGTGCCAGTAGTATTGGCACAGTCTATGGCTACACCTTC. Its translation: CASSIGTVYGYTF. Using reference TRBV19 and TRBJ1-2 for the parts outside the CDR3, the full variable domain is DGGITQSPKYLFRKEGQNVTLSCEQNLNHDAMYWYRQDPGQGLRLIYYSQIVNDFQKGDIAEGYSVSREKKESFPLTVTSAQKNPTAFYLCASSIGTVYGYTFGSGTRLTVV.

The chain uses TRBV5-6 and TRBJ2-7; tentatively, D is TRBD1 (6 bases). With 7 bases removed from V and 11 bases from J, the gap between germline ends came to 16 bases. Germline V CDR1 and CDR2: SGHDT, YYEEEE. CDR3 length: 11 residues. CDR3 loop: CASGVRQAEYF. DNA for the CDR3: TGTGCCAGCGGGGTTCGACAGGCTGAGTACTTC.

The V and J genes are TRBV2 and TRBJ1-5; TRBD1 matches at 7 bases. This CDR3 contains 15 residues. CDR1 and CDR2 (germline): SNHLY, FYNNEI. The V gene end was trimmed by 6 bases and the J gene end by 7 bases; junction bases not matched to a gene: 12. The CDR3 region has the DNA TGTGCCAGCAGCGCGGACAGGACCCTAGGGCAGCCCCAGCATTTT. This sequence encodes CASSADRTLGQPQHF.

The rearrangement links TRBV15 to TRBJ2-3; no firm D call. Germline CDR1 LNHNV, CDR2 YYDKDF (reference sequence). The CDR3 is 13 residues long. The ends were cut back, 4 bases at V and 1 base at J, with 6 bases in the middle. CDR3 residues: CATSMAGTDTQYF. The CDR3 region has the DNA TGTGCCACCAGCATGGCAGGCACAGATACGCAGTATTTT.

This chain uses TRBV15 with TRBJ2-1; 10 bases agree with TRBD2. This CDR3 spans 15 amino acids. CDR1 and CDR2 from the germline V gene are LNHNV and YYDKDF (reference sequence). V lost 3 bases to trimming and J lost 4 bases; unmatched junction nucleotides: 3. CDR3 nucleotide sequence: TGTGCCACCAGCAGTGCTAGCGGGGGTTACAATGAGCAGTTCTTC. Translation gives CATSSASGGYNEQFF.

The chain has TRBV19 and TRBJ2-5; possibly TRBD2 for D (5 bases). V lost 4 bases, J lost 1 base, and 10 bases lay in between. The CDR3 covers 14 residues. CDR1 is LNHDA and CDR2 is SQIVND in the germline V gene (reference sequence). The CDR3 region is CASSTIAFQETQYF. CDR3 nucleotides: TGTGCCAGTAGTACCATAGCGTTCCAAGAGACCCAGTACTTC.

This chain joins TRBV28 and TRBJ2-7; D is perhaps TRBD1 (6 bases). Germline values: CDR1 MDHEN, CDR2 SYDVKM. V lost 5 bases, J lost 0 bases, and 14 bases lay in between. CDR3 length: 15 amino acids. The CDR3 DNA is TGTGCCAGCAGTGCATGGGGGACAACCTCCTACGAGCAGTACTTC. Residues: CASSAWGTTSYEQYF.

The chain employs TRBV15 and TRBJ2-7; possibly TRBD2 for D (7 bases). This CDR3 has 14 residues. V was trimmed by 1 base and J by 2 bases, leaving 9 bases between them. Germline assignment: CDR1 LNHNV and CDR2 YYDKDF (reference sequence). The CDR3 DNA reads as TGTGCCACCAGCAGAGGAGGGGGGGCCTACGAGCAGTACTTC. It codes for CATSRGGGAYEQYF.

The CDR3 reads CASRSYTEAFF. The CDR3 nucleotides are TGTGCCAGCAGATCGTACACTGAAGCTTTCTTT. The J gene is TRBJ1-1, the V gene TRBV5-5; no firm D call. The CDR3 has 11 residues. The V and J ends lost 5 bases and 3 bases respectively, with 5 bases between them. CDR1 and CDR2 from the germline V gene are SGHKS and YYEKEE (reference sequence).

The V call is TRBV18, the J call TRBJ2-1; TRBD1 matches at 10 bases. The CDR3 sequence is 14 residues long. The germline V gene encodes CDR1 KGHSH and CDR2 LQKENI. Trimming took 6 bases from V and 7 from J; bases not matched to a gene: 6. CDR3 amino acids: CASSPGTGDNEQFF. The CDR3 DNA is TGTGCCAGCTCCCCCGGGACAGGGGATAATGAGCAGTTCTTC.

V and J are TRBV7-2 and TRBJ1-1, with D perhaps matching TRBD1 (6 bases). The V gene's germline CDR1 is SGHTA and CDR2 FQGNSA. Trimming removed 5 bases from V and 5 bases from J, with 18 bases in between. The CDR3 contains 15 residues. The CDR3 nucleotides read TGTGCCAGCAGCCTATCTCCGGGACAATCTACTGAAGCTTTCTTT. Protein: CASSLSPGQSTEAFF.

The sample holds one count of this clone. The chain has TRBV29-1 and TRBJ2-5; no firm D call. The CDR3 has 13 residues. The V gene's germline CDR1 is SQVTM and CDR2 ANQGSEA. The ends were cut back, 2 bases at V and 4 bases at J, with 11 bases in the middle. The CDR3 region has the DNA TGCAGCGTTGAAACATCAGTTGGAGAGACCCAGTACTTC. Translation: CSVETSVGETQYF.